These 10 T cell receptor beta chains were all obtained from the same sample, sequenced in a study of blood T cell repertoires in COVID-19. TCRdb's copy holds only in-frame clones and misses some; the assay was immunoSEQ multiplex PCR. Of about 670,000 clones listed, around 89% are singletons. Sequencing input: peripheral blood. Receptors were obtained from a woman between 18 and 30 years old with acute or convalescent COVID-19.

The rearrangement links TRBV24-1 to TRBJ2-4; D possibly corresponds to TRBD2 (5 bases). The V end was cut by 3 bases, the J end by 7 bases, with 9 bases between. This CDR3 region has 13 residues. Germline CDR1 is KGHDR and CDR2 is SFDVKD. Here the CDR3 reads CATSDRPGNIQYF. The CDR3 nucleotides are TGTGCCACCAGTGATAGACCGGGGAACATTCAGTACTTC.

The genes are TRBV24-1 and TRBJ1-4, with D unresolved. Germline CDR1 KGHDR, CDR2 SFDVKD. The V end lost 4 bases, the J end lost 2 bases, and 10 bases lay between the germline ends. The CDR3 spans 15 residues. CDR3 bases: TGTGCCACCAGTGACCCGAGCGGGACTAATGAAAAACTGTTTTTT. This sequence encodes CATSDPSGTNEKLFF.

The J gene is TRBJ1-2, the V gene TRBV6-5, with D perhaps TRBD1 (5 bases). The length of the CDR3 is 14 residues. Between the trimmed V and J ends, which lost 7 bases and 4 bases, there was a span of 16 bases. Germline V gene data show CDR1 as MNHEY and CDR2 as SVGAGI. CDR3 DNA sequence: TGTGCCAGCACCCCAGTTGGGGGGTTCTATGGCTACACCTTC. Residues: CASTPVGGFYGYTF.

This clone was found a few times. The V call is TRBV6-1, the J call TRBJ2-6; 7 bases match TRBD1. After removal of 4 bases from V and 0 bases from J, the junction contained 6 bases not matched to a gene. This CDR3 contains 17 residues. Germline CDR1 is MNHNS and CDR2 is SASEGT. The CDR3 protein is CASSGGQTISGANVLTF. The CDR3 DNA is TGTGCCAGCAGTGGGGGACAGACCATCTCTGGGGCCAACGTCCTGACTTTC.

This clone was detected once. The chain combines TRBV19 with TRBJ1-1; tentative D call: TRBD1 (6 bases). CDR1 and CDR2 from the germline V gene are LNHDA and SQIVND (reference sequence). The CDR3 spans 15 residues. The ends were cut back, 6 bases at V and 1 base at J, with 15 bases in the middle. CDR3 amino acids: CASSPGQFGNTEAFF. The CDR3 DNA follows: TGTGCCAGTAGCCCTGGACAGTTTGGGAACACTGAAGCTTTCTTT.

The chain is built from TRBV6-5 and TRBJ2-7, with TRBD1 matching over 9 bases. The CDR3 has 15 residues. V shed 0 bases, J shed 2 bases, and the junction held 2 bases outside the gene matches. From germline, CDR1 is MNHEY and CDR2 SVGAGI. The CDR3 loop is CASSYSGDRAYEQYF. The DNA for the CDR3 is TGTGCCAGCAGTTACTCGGGGGACAGGGCCTACGAGCAGTACTTC.

This rearrangement joins TRBV5-1 to TRBJ1-1, with 10 bases matching TRBD1. Germline CDR1 SGHRS, CDR2 YFSETQ. With V trimmed by 6 bases and J by 5 bases, 10 bases remained unmatched. The CDR3 is 15 amino acids. The CDR3 DNA reads TGCGCCAGCATCGGACCGGGACAGGGGTATACTGAAGCTTTCTTT. Amino acid sequence: CASIGPGQGYTEAFF. Drawing the rest from reference TRBV5-1 and TRBJ1-1, the complete variable domain is KAGVTQTPRYLIKTRGQQVTLSCSPISGHRSVSWYQQTPGQGLQFLFEYFSETQRNKGNFPGRFSGRQFSNSRSEMNVSTLELGDSALYLCASIGPGQGYTEAFFGQGTRLTVV.

The chain carries TRBV6-6 and TRBJ1-1; D may be TRBD1 (5 bases). CDR3 length: 16 residues. In germline, CDR1 is MNHNY, CDR2 SVGAGI (reference sequence). V was shortened by 0 bases and J by 0 bases, with 11 bases between the two germline ends. Here the CDR3 reads CASSYSQTVMNTEAFF. The CDR3, as DNA: TGTGCCAGCAGTTACTCTCAGACAGTTATGAACACTGAAGCTTTCTTT.

In this sample, this clone turned up a few times. In DNA form, the CDR3 reads TGCGCCAGCAGCCAAGGTTTAGCCTACGAGCAGTACTTC. Amino acid sequence: CASSQGLAYEQYF. The chain carries TRBV4-3 and TRBJ2-7; D is ambiguous. Trimming took 1 base from V and 2 from J, leaving 6 bases between them. Germline assignment: CDR1 LGHNA and CDR2 YSLEER. This CDR3 has 13 residues.

This clone was counted a single time. This CDR3 is also generated by other DNA sequences in the sample. This chain links TRBV6-5 with TRBJ1-2; TRBD1 matches 9 bases. V was pared by 4 bases and J by 7 bases, with 1 base of the junction left unmatched. Germline CDR1 is MNHEY and CDR2 is SVGAGI. This CDR3 is built from 12 residues. The chain's CDR3 is CASSLQGAGYTF. DNA for the CDR3: TGTGCCAGCAGTTTACAGGGGGCTGGCTACACCTTC.